The rows below give T cell receptor beta chains drawn from one sample of a study of molecular identifiers for immune sequencing clone quantification. TCRdb reanalysed the PCR reads using MiXCR and keeps one entry per CDR3 protein. Among approximately 54,000 distinct CDR3 sequences, 25% were seen once, and the ten largest hold 1.9%. Sequencing was performed on naive CD8+ T cells from blood, with Jurkat cell RNA spiked in. These receptors all come from a human donor in good health. Some libraries in this study had Jurkat cell RNA spiked in. CDR3s include the opening cysteine and the closing phenylalanine or tryptophan. The D gene is left open where the match is weak. Clone size is not always given. Where it is, it says once, few, many or a class for expanded clones.

D: .
J: TRBJ2-7
V: TRBV4-3
size: many
length: 15
DNA: TGCGCCAGCAGCCAAGACCGGGACCTAGCCTACGAGCAGTACTTC
CDR3: CASSQDRDLAYEQYF

D: TRBD2
J: TRBJ2-1
V: TRBV20-1
size: many
length: 15
DNA: TGCAGTGCTAGAGATCTAGCGGGAGCTGTCAATGAGCAGTTCTTC
CDR3: CSARDLAGAVNEQFF

D: .
J: TRBJ2-3
V: TRBV5-6
size: many
length: 16
DNA: TGTGCCAGCAGCTTGGACGAGTTTGGACCCACAGATACGCAGTATTTT
CDR3: CASSLDEFGPTDTQYF

D: TRBD2
J: TRBJ2-5
V: TRBV30
size: .
length: 16
DNA: TGTGCCTGGATGGGGGGGGGAATTGGAGGGCAAGAGACCCAGTACTTC
CDR3: CAWMGGGIGGQETQYF

D: TRBD1
J: TRBJ2-5
V: TRBV6-5
size: many
length: 15
DNA: TGTGCCAGCAGTTACCCAACAGGGGGCGCGGAGACCCAGTACTTC
CDR3: CASSYPTGGAETQYF

D: TRBD1
J: TRBJ2-3
V: TRBV7-2
size: many
length: 18
DNA: TGTGCCAGCAGCTGGGAGACAGGGGGCTACCGCGATCCAGATACGCAGTATTTT
CDR3: CASSWETGGYRDPDTQYF

D: .
J: TRBJ1-5
V: TRBV30
size: few
length: 14
DNA: TGTGCCTGGAGTTTTAGGGGTTCCGATCAGCCCCAGCATTTT
CDR3: CAWSFRGSDQPQHF

D: .
J: TRBJ2-1
V: TRBV29-1
size: many
length: 11
DNA: TGCAGCGTACTAGTCAACAATGAGCAGTTCTTC
CDR3: CSVLVNNEQFF

D: .
J: TRBJ1-2
V: TRBV2
size: few
length: 13
DNA: TGTGCCAGCAGCACCGTGATAGACTATGGCTACACCTTC
CDR3: CASSTVIDYGYTF

D: .
J: TRBJ1-1
V: TRBV4-3
size: many
length: 12
DNA: TGCGCCAGCAGCCAAGCCGAGGAAGAAGCTTTCTTT
CDR3: CASSQAEEEAFF

D: .
J: TRBJ1-1
V: TRBV27
size: many
length: 14
DNA: TGTGCCAGCAGTTTAGTGGGAGTGAGAACTGAAGCTTTCTTT
CDR3: CASSLVGVRTEAFF

D: .
J: TRBJ2-2
V: TRBV5-1
size: many
length: 16
DNA: TGCGCCAGCAGCTTGTGGGCGGGCAGTGGCACCGGGGAGCTGTTTTTT
CDR3: CASSLWAGSGTGELFF

D: .
J: TRBJ2-5
V: TRBV5-4
size: many
length: 16
DNA: TGTGCCAGCAGCAACCCGACTGGGGAGACGGGGGAGACCCAGTACTTC
CDR3: CASSNPTGETGETQYF

D: .
J: TRBJ1-5
V: TRBV30
size: .
length: 13
DNA: TGTGCCTGGAGTCCCGGGGGGTATCAGCCCCCCCATTTT
CDR3: CAWSPGGYQPPHF

D: TRBD2
J: TRBJ2-7
V: TRBV19
size: .
length: 15
DNA: TGTGCCAATAGTCTAGCGGGGTCGAGCTCCTACGAGCAGTACTTC
CDR3: CANSLAGSSSYEQYF

D: .
J: TRBJ2-3
V: TRBV7-9
size: many
length: 14
DNA: TGTGCCAGCAGCTTTCGCCCTGGTCAAGATACGCAGTATTTT
CDR3: CASSFRPGQDTQYF

D: .
J: TRBJ2-4
V: TRBV4-3
size: many
length: 14
DNA: TGCGCCAGCAGCCAAGACAGGACCGCTGACATTCAGTACTTC
CDR3: CASSQDRTADIQYF

D: TRBD1
J: TRBJ2-3
V: TRBV6-2/TRBV6-3
size: many
length: 17
DNA: TGTGCCAGCAGTTACTCGATGGACAGGGGGAACACAGATACGCAGTATTTT
CDR3: CASSYSMDRGNTDTQYF

D: .
J: TRBJ1-5
V: TRBV6-5
size: many
length: 15
DNA: TGTGCCAGCAGACTCATCGACGATAGCAATCAGCCCCAGCATTTT
CDR3: CASRLIDDSNQPQHF

D: .
J: TRBJ1-5
V: TRBV6-5
size: many
length: 13
DNA: TGTGCCAGCAGTACAGGGTACAATCAGCCCCAGCATTTT
CDR3: CASSTGYNQPQHF

D: .
J: TRBJ2-3
V: TRBV5-4
size: many
length: 14
DNA: TGTGCCAGCAGCACTCAGGAGAATCAACTTACGCAGTATTTT
CDR3: CASSTQENQLTQYF

D: .
J: TRBJ2-7
V: TRBV30
size: many
length: 13
DNA: TGTGCCTGGAGTGTATTGGCCCAGGATATCCTGTACTTC
CDR3: CAWSVLAQDILYF

D: .
J: TRBJ1-6
V: TRBV4-1
size: .
length: 16
DNA: TGCGCCAGCAGCCAAGCCCCCCCGCCCGGGAATTCCCCCCTCCACTTT
CDR3: CASSQAPPPGNSPLHF

D: .
J: TRBJ1-1
V: TRBV19
size: many
length: 13
DNA: TGTGCCAGTAACCCCGCGGGGAACACTGAAGCTTTCTTT
CDR3: CASNPAGNTEAFF

D: .
J: TRBJ1-1
V: TRBV4-2
size: many
length: 14
DNA: TGTGCCAGCAGCCTAGTTAAGACGAACACTGAAGCTTTCTTT
CDR3: CASSLVKTNTEAFF

D: .
J: TRBJ2-7
V: TRBV5-8
size: many
length: 15
DNA: TGTGCCAGCAGCTGGACCCCGGCGAGCTCCTACGAGCAGTACTTC
CDR3: CASSWTPASSYEQYF

D: .
J: TRBJ2-2
V: TRBV19
size: many
length: 13
DNA: TGTGCCAGTAGCCCCCGAGACACCGGGGAGCTGTTTTTT
CDR3: CASSPRDTGELFF

D: .
J: TRBJ1-1
V: TRBV29-1
size: many
length: 14
DNA: TGCAGCGTTGAAGATCCGAAGGGGGTTGTGGGAGCTTTCTTT
CDR3: CSVEDPKGVVGAFF

D: .
J: TRBJ2-3
V: TRBV6-2/TRBV6-3
size: many
length: 13
DNA: TGTGCCAGCAGCCTCCTCAACACAGATACGCAGTATTTT
CDR3: CASSLLNTDTQYF

D: TRBD1
J: TRBJ2-2
V: TRBV29-1
size: many
length: 14
DNA: TGCAGCGTGCTACTTCAGGGGGTCCCCGGGGAGCTGTTTTTT
CDR3: CSVLLQGVPGELFF

D: .
J: TRBJ2-2
V: TRBV15
size: few
length: 13
DNA: TGTGCCACCGGGGTTAGAGGATCCGGGGAGCTGTTTTTT
CDR3: CATGVRGSGELFF

D: TRBD1
J: TRBJ1-1
V: TRBV20-1
size: many
length: 14
DNA: TGCAGTGCTAGGCTGGGACAGCTGAACACTGAAGCTTTCTTT
CDR3: CSARLGQLNTEAFF

D: .
J: TRBJ2-3
V: TRBV7-3
size: .
length: 18
DNA: TGTGCCAGCAGCTCGACATTCTGGGACCAGCGGAGCACAGATACGCAGTATTTT
CDR3: CASSSTFWDQRSTDTQYF

D: .
J: TRBJ2-3
V: TRBV10-2
size: many
length: 14
DNA: TGCGCCAGCAGTGAAGCTAGAATTAGTGGTACGCAGTATTTT
CDR3: CASSEARISGTQYF

D: .
J: TRBJ2-6
V: TRBV7-9
size: many
length: 19
DNA: TGTGCCAGCAGCTTACCGGAAGGGGACAAAAACTCTGGGGCCAACGTCCTGACTTTC
CDR3: CASSLPEGDKNSGANVLTF

D: .
J: TRBJ2-7
V: TRBV12-3/TRBV12-4
size: .
length: 13
DNA: TGTGCCAGCAGTTGGGGTTCCTCGGGAGAGCAGTACTTC
CDR3: CASSWGSSGEQYF

D: TRBD2
J: TRBJ2-7
V: TRBV4-3
size: many
length: 15
DNA: TGCGCCAGCAGCCAATCGGCTAGCGGGGGCTACGAGCAGTACTTC
CDR3: CASSQSASGGYEQYF

D: .
J: TRBJ1-2
V: TRBV9
size: many
length: 12
DNA: TGTGCCAGCAGCCCGAATACCGATGGCTACACCTTC
CDR3: CASSPNTDGYTF

D: TRBD2
J: TRBJ2-7
V: TRBV3-1
size: many
length: 16
DNA: TGTGCCAGCAGCCAAGATTTACGCGGGGGGGCCCTAAAGCAGTACTTC
CDR3: CASSQDLRGGALKQYF

D: TRBD1
J: TRBJ1-5
V: TRBV7-9
size: many
length: 15
DNA: TGTGCCAGCAGCTCCGGACAGGGGGCCCATCAGCCCCAGCATTTT
CDR3: CASSSGQGAHQPQHF

D: .
J: TRBJ1-1
V: TRBV29-1
size: many
length: 12
DNA: TGCAGCGTCCCTGGGCTGAACACTGAAGCTTTCTTT
CDR3: CSVPGLNTEAFF

D: TRBD1
J: TRBJ1-1
V: TRBV29-1
size: many
length: 11
DNA: TGCAGCGTACAGGGGGACACTGAAGCTTTCTTT
CDR3: CSVQGDTEAFF

D: .
J: TRBJ2-1
V: TRBV27
size: .
length: 12
DNA: TGTGCCAGCAGCCGGACAGACAATGTGCAGTTCTTC
CDR3: CASSRTDNVQFF

D: .
J: TRBJ2-2
V: TRBV7-9
size: many
length: 11
DNA: TGTGCCAGCGCGAACACCGGGGAGCTGTTTTTT
CDR3: CASANTGELFF

D: TRBD1
J: TRBJ1-1
V: TRBV12-3/TRBV12-4
size: many
length: 14
DNA: TGTGCCAGCAGTCTCAGGGGGCTTTACACTGAAGCTTTCTTT
CDR3: CASSLRGLYTEAFF

D: .
J: TRBJ2-5
V: TRBV12-3/TRBV12-4
size: many
length: 15
DNA: TGTGCCAGCAGTCACCCCTCCGAGTCCCAAGAGACCCAGTACTTC
CDR3: CASSHPSESQETQYF

D: .
J: TRBJ2-2
V: TRBV5-1
size: many
length: 16
DNA: TGCGCCAGCAGCTTGGTTCCGGGGACGAACACCGGGGAGCTGTTTTTT
CDR3: CASSLVPGTNTGELFF

D: TRBD2
J: TRBJ2-7
V: TRBV7-6
size: many
length: 14
DNA: TGTGCCAGCAGCTTAGTGTCTAGCGGCTACGAGCAGTACTTC
CDR3: CASSLVSSGYEQYF

D: TRBD2
J: TRBJ2-4
V: TRBV12-3/TRBV12-4
size: many
length: 17
DNA: TGTGCCAGTTCATTACTAGCGGGAGTTGTGGACAAAAACATTCAGTACTTC
CDR3: CASSLLAGVVDKNIQYF

D: .
J: TRBJ1-2
V: TRBV4-3
size: many
length: 15
DNA: TGCGCCAGCAGCCAAGATGGCAGGACTAACTATGGCTACACCTTC
CDR3: CASSQDGRTNYGYTF

D: .
J: TRBJ1-5
V: TRBV6-2/TRBV6-3
size: .
length: 12
DNA: TGTGCCGGCGCCGGACACAATCAGCCCCAGCATTTT
CDR3: CAGAGHNQPQHF

D: .
J: TRBJ1-4
V: TRBV25-1
size: many
length: 13
DNA: TGTGCCAGCAAGGAGGGAGGGCGGGAAAAACTGTTTTTT
CDR3: CASKEGGREKLFF

D: TRBD2
J: TRBJ2-7
V: TRBV7-8
size: .
length: 14
DNA: TGTGCCAGCAGCTCGGGGGGGGGCGGGTACGAGCAGTACTTC
CDR3: CASSSGGGGYEQYF